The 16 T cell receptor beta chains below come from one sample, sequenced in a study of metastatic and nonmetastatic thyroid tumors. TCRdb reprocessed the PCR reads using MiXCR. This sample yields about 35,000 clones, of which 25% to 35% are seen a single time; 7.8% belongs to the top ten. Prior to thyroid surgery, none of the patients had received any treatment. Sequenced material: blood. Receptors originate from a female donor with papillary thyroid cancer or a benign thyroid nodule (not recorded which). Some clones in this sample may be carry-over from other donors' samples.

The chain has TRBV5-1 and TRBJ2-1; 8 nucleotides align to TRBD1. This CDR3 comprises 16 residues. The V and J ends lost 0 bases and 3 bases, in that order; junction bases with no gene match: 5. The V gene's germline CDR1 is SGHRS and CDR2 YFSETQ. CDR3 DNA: TGCGCCAGCAGCTTGGGCCCAGGGGGCATCTACAATGAGCAGTTCTTC. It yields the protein CASSLGPGGIYNEQFF.

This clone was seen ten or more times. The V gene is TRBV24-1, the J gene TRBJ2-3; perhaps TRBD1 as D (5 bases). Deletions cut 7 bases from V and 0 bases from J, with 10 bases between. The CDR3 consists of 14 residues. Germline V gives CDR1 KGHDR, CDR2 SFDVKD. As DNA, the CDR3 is TGTGCCACCAGGGAGACAGCTAGCACAGATACGCAGTATTTT. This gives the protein CATRETASTDTQYF.

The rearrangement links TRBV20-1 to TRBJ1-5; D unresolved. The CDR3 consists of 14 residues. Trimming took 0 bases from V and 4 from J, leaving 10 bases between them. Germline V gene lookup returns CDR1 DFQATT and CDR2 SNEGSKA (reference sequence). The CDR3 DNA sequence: TGCAGTGCTAGAGACCCAAGGATGAATCAGCCCCAGCATTTT. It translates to CSARDPRMNQPQHF.

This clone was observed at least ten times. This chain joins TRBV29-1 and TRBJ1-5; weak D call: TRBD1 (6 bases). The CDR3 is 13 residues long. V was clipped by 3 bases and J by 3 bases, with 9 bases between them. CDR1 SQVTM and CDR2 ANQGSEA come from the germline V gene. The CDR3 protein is CSVDKGDNQPQHF. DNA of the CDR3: TGCAGCGTTGATAAGGGGGACAATCAGCCCCAGCATTTT.

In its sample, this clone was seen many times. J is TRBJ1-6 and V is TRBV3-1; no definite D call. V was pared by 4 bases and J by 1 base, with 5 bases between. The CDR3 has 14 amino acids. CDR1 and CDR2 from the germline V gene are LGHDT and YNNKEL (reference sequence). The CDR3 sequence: CASSRVSYNSPLHF. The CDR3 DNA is TGTGCCAGCAGCCGGGTGTCCTATAATTCACCCCTCCACTTT.

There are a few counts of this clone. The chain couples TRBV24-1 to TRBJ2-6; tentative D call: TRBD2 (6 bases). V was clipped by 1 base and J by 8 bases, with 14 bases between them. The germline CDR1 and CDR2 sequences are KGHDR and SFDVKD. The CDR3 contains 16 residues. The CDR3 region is CATSDFGGTGSNVLTF. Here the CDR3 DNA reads TGTGCCACCAGTGATTTTGGGGGGACTGGTTCCAACGTCCTGACTTTC.

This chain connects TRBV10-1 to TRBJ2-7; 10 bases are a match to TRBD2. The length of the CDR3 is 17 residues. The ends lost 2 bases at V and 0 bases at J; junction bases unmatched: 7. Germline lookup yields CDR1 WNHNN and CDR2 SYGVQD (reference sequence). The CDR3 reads CASSEGLAGESSYEQYF. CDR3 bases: TGCGCCAGCAGTGAGGGGCTAGCGGGGGAGAGCTCCTACGAGCAGTACTTC.

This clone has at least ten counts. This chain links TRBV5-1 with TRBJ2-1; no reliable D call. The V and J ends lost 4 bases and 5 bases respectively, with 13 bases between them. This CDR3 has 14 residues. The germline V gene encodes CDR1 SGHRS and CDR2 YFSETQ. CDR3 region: CASSPRTANNEQFF. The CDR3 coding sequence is TGCGCCAGCAGCCCTCGGACGGCGAACAATGAGCAGTTCTTC.

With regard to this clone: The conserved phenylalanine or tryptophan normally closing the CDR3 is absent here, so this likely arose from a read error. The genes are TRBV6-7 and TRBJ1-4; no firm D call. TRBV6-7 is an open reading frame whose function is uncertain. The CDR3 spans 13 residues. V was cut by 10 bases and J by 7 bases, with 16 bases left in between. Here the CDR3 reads CAISDDKCEKLFL. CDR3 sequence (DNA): TGTGCCATTTCTGACGACAAGTGTGAAAAACTGTTTTTG.

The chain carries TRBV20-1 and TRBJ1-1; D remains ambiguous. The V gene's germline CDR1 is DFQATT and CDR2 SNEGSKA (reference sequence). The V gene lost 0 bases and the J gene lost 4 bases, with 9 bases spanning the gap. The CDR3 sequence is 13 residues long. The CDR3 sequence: CSARDVRITEAFF. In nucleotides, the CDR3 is TGCAGTGCTAGAGATGTTCGGATCACTGAAGCTTTCTTT.

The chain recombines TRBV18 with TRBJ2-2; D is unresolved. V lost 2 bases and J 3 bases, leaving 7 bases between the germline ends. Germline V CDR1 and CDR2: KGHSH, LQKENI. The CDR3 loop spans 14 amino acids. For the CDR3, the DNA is TGTGCCAGCTCACCAGCAGATTACACCGGGGAGCTGTTTTTT. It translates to CASSPADYTGELFF.

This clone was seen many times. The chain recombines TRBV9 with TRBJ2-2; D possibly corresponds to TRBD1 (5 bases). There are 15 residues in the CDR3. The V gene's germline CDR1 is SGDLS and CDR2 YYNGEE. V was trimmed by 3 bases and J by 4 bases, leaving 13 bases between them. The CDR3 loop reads CASSAQGLRTGELFF. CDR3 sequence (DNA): TGTGCCAGCAGCGCGCAGGGCCTTCGCACCGGGGAGCTGTTTTTT.

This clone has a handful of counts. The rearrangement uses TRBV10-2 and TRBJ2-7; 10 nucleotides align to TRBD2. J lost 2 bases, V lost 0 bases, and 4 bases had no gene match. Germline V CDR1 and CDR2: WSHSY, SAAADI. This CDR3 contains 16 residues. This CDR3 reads CASSESTSGIPYEQYF. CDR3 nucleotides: TGCGCCAGCAGTGAGTCTACTAGCGGGATACCCTACGAGCAGTACTTC.

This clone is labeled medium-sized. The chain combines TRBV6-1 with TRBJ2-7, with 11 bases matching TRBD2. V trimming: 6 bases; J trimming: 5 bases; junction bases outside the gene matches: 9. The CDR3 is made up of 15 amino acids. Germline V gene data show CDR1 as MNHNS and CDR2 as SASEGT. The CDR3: CASRGSTSGIDEQYF. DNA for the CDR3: TGTGCCAGCAGGGGATCGACTAGCGGGATCGACGAGCAGTACTTC.

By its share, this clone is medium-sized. CDR3 in amino acids: CASRGDRYYGYTF. For the CDR3, the DNA is TGTGCCAGCAGGGGGGACAGGTACTATGGCTACACCTTC. This chain joins TRBV6-2 or TRBV6-3 and TRBJ1-2; TRBD1 matches at 8 bases. Trimming cost V 6 bases and J 3 bases; bases outside gene matches: 3. This CDR3 is 13 amino acids long. CDR1 and CDR2 from the germline V gene are MNHEY and SVGEGT.

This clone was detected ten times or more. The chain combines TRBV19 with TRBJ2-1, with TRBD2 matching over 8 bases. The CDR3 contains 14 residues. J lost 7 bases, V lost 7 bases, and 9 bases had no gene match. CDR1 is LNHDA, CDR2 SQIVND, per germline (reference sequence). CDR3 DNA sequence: TGTGCCAGTAAATCGCGGGGGGCGATAAATGAGCAGTTCTTC. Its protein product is CASKSRGAINEQFF. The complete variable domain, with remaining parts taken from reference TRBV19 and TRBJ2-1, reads DGGITQSPKYLFRKEGQNVTLSCEQNLNHDAMYWYRQDPGQGLRLIYYSQIVNDFQKGDIAEGYSVSREKKESFPLTVTSAQKNPTAFYLCASKSRGAINEQFFGPGTRLTVL.